Listed below are T cell receptor beta chains from one sample, sequenced in a study of shared clonotypes between healthy human individuals. Here immunoSEQ multiplex PCR was the method, and the copy in TCRdb shows in-frame clones only, minus some. This table has nearly 2 million clones, roughly 94% appearing once. Sequences were obtained from naive CD8+ T cells sorted from blood. These TCRs come from a man in his late teens or twenties in good health. The CDR3 runs from the conserved cysteine through the conserved F or W. D genes are given only for firm matches. The size field is filled for only some rows; it gives once, few, many or a size class.

J gene	clone size	D gene	V gene	CDR3 DNA	CDR3 protein
TRBJ2-2	-	-	TRBV19	TGTGCCAGTAGTATAGGGGGGCGCGCCGGGGAGCTGTTTTTT	CASSIGGRAGELFF
TRBJ2-1	-	-	TRBV7-9	TGTGCCAGCAGCTTAAGCTCCTTAAACCACAATGAGCAGTTCTTC	CASSLSSLNHNEQFF
TRBJ2-7	-	-	TRBV11-2	TGTGCCAGCAGCTCGTATGCTACCTACGAGCAGTACTTC	CASSSYATYEQYF
TRBJ2-5	-	-	TRBV7-9	TGTGCCAGCAGCTTAGGCCAGGGCTTACAAGAGACCCAGTACTTC	CASSLGQGLQETQYF
TRBJ2-1	-	TRBD1	TRBV4-1	TGCGCCAGCAGCCAAACAGGGGGCAATGAGCAGTTCTTC	CASSQTGGNEQFF
TRBJ1-1	-	-	TRBV4-1	TGCGCCAGCAGCCCCATGCCCGGGGTAAGGACTGAAGCTTTCTTT	CASSPMPGVRTEAFF
TRBJ2-7	-	-	TRBV28	TGTGCCAGCAGTTTGACCCGCGAGGGGTCTTACGAGCAGTACTTC	CASSLTREGSYEQYF
TRBJ2-7	-	-	TRBV30	TGTGCCTGGAGCGCCGGGACAACGGGTATCTACGAGCAGTACTTC	CAWSAGTTGIYEQYF
TRBJ2-7	-	TRBD1	TRBV27	TGTGCCAGCAGTTCTTCACAGGGGGCCTCCTACGAGCAGTACTTC	CASSSSQGASYEQYF
TRBJ2-7	-	-	TRBV6-6	TGTGCCAGCAGTTCCCTGGACAGATACTACGAGCAGTACTTC	CASSSLDRYYEQYF
TRBJ2-2	-	TRBD2	TRBV9	TGTGCCAGCAGGGAGACCTTAGCGGGTCACGGGGAGCTGTTTTTT	CASRETLAGHGELFF
TRBJ2-1	-	-	TRBV11-2	TGTGCCAGCAGCTTCCGACAGGGAGGCAACAATGAGCAGTTCTTC	CASSFRQGGNNEQFF
TRBJ2-7	-	-	TRBV27	TGTGCCAGCAGTTTCGGGGCAGGGGTAGGCTACGAGCAGTACTTC	CASSFGAGVGYEQYF
TRBJ2-1	-	TRBD2	TRBV7-6	TGTGCCAGCAGTGGACTAGTCAATGAGCAGTTCTTC	CASSGLVNEQFF
TRBJ2-2	-	TRBD2	TRBV15	TGTGCCACCACCACGACTAGCGGGAGGGCGAACACCGGGGAGCTGTTTTTT	CATTTTSGRANTGELFF
TRBJ1-5	-	-	TRBV6-4	TGTGCCAGCAGTGACCCTATGTGTAATCAGCCCCAGCATTTT	CASSDPMCNQPQHF
TRBJ2-2	once	-	TRBV7-9	TGTGCCAGCAGCTTAGCGGGGGCAGGGAGAATCGGGGAGCTGTTTTTT	CASSLAGAGRIGELFF
TRBJ2-5	-	-	TRBV13	TGTGCCAGCAGCTTATTGGGCAACCAAGAGACCCAGTACTTC	CASSLLGNQETQYF
TRBJ1-1	-	-	TRBV30	TGTGCCTGGAGTGCCCCCGGGGTCGAAGCTTTCTTT	CAWSAPGVEAFF
TRBJ1-3	-	TRBD1	TRBV9	TGTGCCAGCAGCGTAGGGACAGGGATAAACACCATATATTTT	CASSVGTGINTIYF
TRBJ2-7	-	-	TRBV10-3	TGTGCCATCAGTGAGGCGGACAGAGGTGGAGACGAGCAGTACTTC	CAISEADRGGDEQYF
TRBJ1-2	-	-	TRBV9	TGTGCCAGCAGCGGGGAGGGATCCGGGACAAGTGGCTACACCTTC	CASSGEGSGTSGYTF
TRBJ1-1	-	TRBD1	TRBV5-1	TGCGCCAGCAGCCCCTCGACAGGGTTGAACACTGAAGCTTTCTTT	CASSPSTGLNTEAFF
TRBJ1-2	-	-	TRBV6-5	TGTGCCAGCAGTTTCGGTTACGATGGCTACACCTTC	CASSFGYDGYTF
TRBJ2-5	-	TRBD2	TRBV4-1	TGCGCCAGCAGCCAAGTCGGGCTAGCGGGAGGGGAGACCCAGTACTTC	CASSQVGLAGGETQYF
TRBJ1-1	-	-	TRBV9	TGTGCCAGCGAATCCGACATAAACACTGAAGCTTTCTTT	CASESDINTEAFF
TRBJ2-2	once	-	TRBV7-3	TGTGCCAGCAGCTTAACCGGGACAGGGGAGCTGTTTTTT	CASSLTGTGELFF